This entry lists 8 T cell receptor beta chains sequenced from one sample in a study of chemoradiotherapy in HPV16-positive cancers (dated by TCRdb to between 2021 and 2023). The method behind the library was the immunoSEQ multiplex PCR assay. As stored in TCRdb, this immuneACCESS dataset retains in-frame rearrangements with V and J assigned. A fraction of the clones does not appear; measured against another copy, unresolved V genes explain less than half of the discrepancy, and the remainder lacks a known reason. Within this sample are about 5,400 clones, with about 85% of them counted one time only. Of the sample, roughly 10% falls within the top ten clones. The sequencing used tumor tissue, collected from a patient who underwent chemoradiotherapy. The receptors come from a human donor with HPV-associated anogenital cancer.

V usage is TRBV7-2 and J usage is TRBJ2-7; 11 bases are a match to TRBD1. CDR1 is SGHTA and CDR2 is FQGNSA in the germline V gene. The V segment lost 5 bases and the J segment 3 bases; nucleotides outside the gene matches: 6. The CDR3 length is 15 residues. For the CDR3, the DNA is TGTGCCAGCAGCCTTGGACAGGGGGCGTACTACGAGCAGTACTTC. Its translation: CASSLGQGAYYEQYF. The variable domain in full, completed from reference TRBV7-2 and TRBJ2-7, reads GAGVSQSPSNKVTEKGKDVELRCDPISGHTALYWYRQSLGQGLEFLIYFQGNSAPDKSGLPSDRFSAERTGGSVSTLTIQRTQQEDSAVYLCASSLGQGAYYEQYFGPGTRLTVT.

The chain joins TRBV2 to TRBJ1-5; D is uncertain. This CDR3 spans 15 amino acids. Per germline, CDR1 SNHLY and CDR2 FYNNEI. V lost 5 bases and J 3 bases, leaving 14 bases between the germline ends. CDR3 protein: CASSKPNMLNQPQHF. CDR3 bases: TGTGCCAGCAGTAAACCCAACATGCTCAATCAGCCCCAGCATTTT.

The chain uses TRBV7-9 and TRBJ1-1; D call uncertain. The CDR3 runs to 13 residues. The V end was cut by 8 bases, the J end by 3 bases, with 13 bases between. CDR1 SEHNR and CDR2 FQNEAQ come from the germline V gene (reference sequence). The CDR3, as DNA: TGTGCCAGCTCCATACAGCGGTACACTGAAGCTTTCTTT. Amino acid sequence: CASSIQRYTEAFF.

The table lists this clone with a count of one. V is TRBV30 and J is TRBJ2-5; 9 bases fit TRBD1. The V gene end was trimmed by 0 bases and the J gene end by 5 bases; junction bases not matched to a gene: 7. The CDR3 length is 15 residues. Germline V gene sequence: CDR1 GTSNPN, CDR2 SVGIG (reference sequence). The CDR3 loop is CAWSVGGTGMETQYF. The CDR3 nucleotides read TGTGCCTGGAGTGTAGGCGGGACAGGGATGGAGACCCAGTACTTC.

This clone was seen only once. V is TRBV6-4 and J is TRBJ1-2, with D tentatively TRBD1 (5 bases). Looked up from germline, CDR1 is MRHNA and CDR2 is SNTAGT. CDR3 size: 16 residues. Trimming cost V 2 bases and J 2 bases, with 15 bases left between them. The DNA for the CDR3 is TGTGCCAGCAGTGACCTGAGGGACGGAAAGAACTATGGCTACACCTTC. Amino acid sequence: CASSDLRDGKNYGYTF.

The chain combines TRBV5-1 with TRBJ2-5, with 8 bases identical to TRBD1. V lost 2 bases, J lost 7 bases, and 7 bases stayed unmatched. CDR3 length: 14 amino acids. Looked up from germline, CDR1 is SGHRS and CDR2 is YFSETQ. CDR3 DNA: TGCGCCAGCAGCTTAGGACAGGGCCGAACGACCCAGTACTTC. Protein product: CASSLGQGRTTQYF.

The CDR3 nucleotides read TGCGCCAGCAGCCGGACAGCCACAGATACGCAGTATTTT. Its translation: CASSRTATDTQYF. This sequence joins TRBV5-1 and TRBJ2-3; perhaps TRBD1 as D (6 bases). The CDR3 is 13 residues long. The V end was cut by 4 bases, the J end by 2 bases, with 8 bases between. The germline gives CDR1 SGHRS, CDR2 YFSETQ.

This sequence joins TRBV7-8 and TRBJ2-3; D is unclear. Germline lookup yields CDR1 SGHVS and CDR2 FQNEAQ. This CDR3 spans 14 amino acids. Trimming removed 5 bases from V and 2 bases from J, with 11 bases in between. This CDR3 is CASSLLLTTDTQYF. CDR3 bases: TGTGCCAGCAGCCTACTACTTACCACAGATACGCAGTATTTT.